This is a list of T cell receptor beta chains from one sample in a study of T cells expressing NK-cell markers. TCRdb re-called the 5' RACE reads; every CDR3 protein appears as one record, without DNA. The sample table includes 500,000 or so distinct CDR3 sequences. Sequenced input: blood T cells: a sorted CD56 or NKG2C T cell subset, CD4+ or CD8+ T cells, or bulk PBMC T cells (not recorded which). All receptors come from a man between 18 and 29 years old in good health. CDR3s include the opening cysteine and the closing phenylalanine or tryptophan. Each record gives: J gene, V gene, CDR3 protein.

J: TRBJ2-1; V: TRBV12-3/TRBV12-4; CDR3: CASTHFGRGNEQFF
J: TRBJ2-1; V: TRBV2; CDR3: CASSGLVGYNEQFF
J: TRBJ2-7; V: TRBV12-3/TRBV12-4; CDR3: CASSNHRAGEQYF
J: TRBJ1-2; V: TRBV28; CDR3: CASTISGAYGYTF
J: TRBJ1-1; V: TRBV6-2/TRBV6-3; CDR3: CASSYGIHKAGGGPSNTEAFF
J: TRBJ2-5; V: TRBV5-6; CDR3: CASSSGFLETQYF
J: TRBJ2-3; V: TRBV20-1; CDR3: CSASLADFDTQYF
J: TRBJ2-5; V: TRBV11-2; CDR3: CASSLVRDQETQYF
J: TRBJ2-2; V: TRBV29-1; CDR3: CSTAGPAAGELFF
J: TRBJ2-1; V: TRBV5-4; CDR3: CASSSATYEQFF
J: TRBJ1-4; V: TRBV14; CDR3: CASSQSRGENEKLFF